This TCR beta chain was retrieved from a study of T cells after yellow fever vaccination (dated by TCRdb to about 2019). About the investigation overall: Libraries from fractions with low cell numbers were prepared with the SMART-Seq v4 Ultra Low Input RNA kit. To track T-cell clones before and after primary and booster YFV17D yellow fever vaccination, bulk TCR alpha and beta repertoires were sequenced longitudinally. Two healthy male donors made up the cohort, one aged 18 to 30 years and the other aged 30 to 40 years. Bulk PBMC replicates and cell subsets were isolated from blood drawn at multiple timepoints before and after both primary and secondary immunization. The study at large found these results: FACS-sorted repertoires could contain abundant contaminating clonotypes from the bulk population, so computational filtering was required. Because the study included only a couple of donors, the extent to which the findings can be generalized is limited. Compared with the primary T-cell response, the secondary T-cell response was faster but weaker, reaching its peak on day 5 rather than on day 15. A small share of clonotypes was detected in both CD4 and CD8 compartments, with the overlap likely arising from convergent recombination. After the booster, most clones that had expanded after primary vaccination were detected again (around 97% of CD4 and around nine tenths of CD8), suggesting broad maintenance of memory.

From its cysteine to its phenylalanine, the CDR3 spans 16 amino acids. The CDR3 DNA has 48 bases and is translated from base 1. The germline V gene provides CDR1 SGHVS and CDR2 FNYEAQ. The junction carries 19 bases between V and J, which are trimmed by 5 bases and 6 bases respectively. This clonotype was seen many times. No antigen is known for it. Base qualities are missing; no much larger clone stands one base away. According to the study, the label for this sample's treatment or condition signals: live attenuated yellow fever vaccine strain. A standard Ficoll-Paque protocol was used to isolate PBMCs from peripheral blood. CD4 and CD8 T-cell fractions were isolated with Dynabeads CD4 and CD8 positive selection kits. TriZol was used to extract RNA from bulk PBMCs, CD4 and CD8 fractions, and dextramer-positive and dextramer-negative fractions. TCR cDNA was synthesized by 5'RACE template switching, through which a universal primer site and unique molecular identifiers were introduced. cDNA synthesis was primed from both the TCR alpha and TCR beta constant segments. Library amplification used two PCR steps, and the second PCR step added sample barcodes and sequencing adapters. Libraries were sequenced on Illumina HiSeq 2500 (2x100 bp) or NovaSeq (2x150 bp). In the original analysis: Reads were demultiplexed and collapsed into UMI consensus sequences with MIGEC, and V(D)J alignment was performed with MiXCR. Vaccine-responding clonotypes were defined with edgeR using replicate PBMC samples, requiring FDR below 0.01 and a log2 fold change above 5 up to day 15. CD4 or CD8 identity was assigned to each bulk clonotype according to whether the clonotype was present at higher abundance in the sequenced CD4 repertoire or the sequenced CD8 repertoire. In TCRdb, the public reads were trimmed at Q25 with fastp and aligned with MiXCR, with productive beta chains retained. All rows with the same CDR3 protein become a single entry with the most common DNA and genes. These V and J calls are TCRdb output, not the study's own analysis. This sample lists over 150,000 distinct CDR3 sequences; 6.5% to 8.5% were detected once. More than 2% of the sample is held by the ten biggest clonotypes.

The origin of this receptor is a man aged 18 to 30 who received the YFV17D yellow fever vaccine. Material: CD4+ T cells sorted from PBMCs, obtained 5 days after the first yellow fever vaccination. Recombination joined TRBV7-6 with TRBJ2-2; TRBD1 is a weak D gene call, 6 bases matching. This receptor carries the CDR3 CASSPRPGQQPGELFF. The DNA is TGTGCCAGCAGCCCTCGGCCGGGACAACAACCCGGGGAGCTGTTTTTT.